Below are 5 T cell receptor beta chains sequenced from a single sample in a study of blood T cells in healthy people across ages. Alongside a J-beta primer mix, a sample-barcoded 5' primer served in a second PCR lasting about 6 to 12 cycles. TCRdb re-derived calls from the 5' RACE reads in MiXCR, one entry per CDR3 protein. This table has 700,000 to 800,000 distinct CDR3 sequences, approximately 39% appearing once. Sequencing used blood. The origin of the receptors is a woman aged 60-75 years in good health.

This clonotype was counted a few times. This chain links TRBV20-1 with TRBJ2-6; 8 positions match TRBD1. The germline V gene encodes CDR1 DFQATT and CDR2 SNEGSKA (reference sequence). V lost 1 base and J lost 3; bases outside the gene matches: 11. The CDR3 extends over 18 amino acids. The CDR3 protein is CSARVPPGQVFGANVLTF. The CDR3 DNA sequence: TGCAGTGCTAGAGTACCACCGGGACAGGTTTTTGGGGCCAACGTCCTGACTTTC.

This clonotype was counted at least ten times. The chain carries TRBV6-6 and TRBJ2-3; 11 bases are a match to TRBD2. Trimming at V came to 5 bases and at J to 7 bases, leaving 11 bases not matched to a gene. CDR3 length: 16 residues. Germline CDR1 reads MNHNY; CDR2 reads SVGAGI (reference sequence). CDR3 DNA: TGTGCCAGCAGTGCCGGGACTAGCGGCCGCGGAAATACGCAGTATTTT. It translates to CASSAGTSGRGNTQYF.

This clonotype was counted only a few times. The V and J genes are TRBV7-2 and TRBJ1-5; 7 bases fit TRBD1. This CDR3 has 15 residues. Germline values: CDR1 SGHTA, CDR2 FQGNSA. With 2 bases clipped from V and 4 bases from J, the junction kept 5 bases outside the gene matches. The CDR3: CASSLSGTANQPQHF. The CDR3 coding sequence is TGTGCCAGCAGCTTATCCGGGACAGCGAATCAGCCCCAGCATTTT.

This clonotype occurred a few times. V gene TRBV5-8 combines with J gene TRBJ2-7; D may be TRBD1 (5 bases). Looked up from germline, CDR1 is SGHTS and CDR2 is YDEGEE. The CDR3 runs to 11 residues. V gave up 9 bases and J gave up 4 bases, with 11 bases separating them. The CDR3 loop reads CATGHTYEQYF. The CDR3 coding sequence is TGTGCCACCGGACACACATACGAGCAGTACTTC.

This clonotype was detected a few times. CDR3 bases: TGCAGTGCTAGACAGGGTGGAACTGAAGCTTTCTTT. The encoded protein is CSARQGGTEAFF. The chain combines TRBV20-1 with TRBJ1-1; possible D gene TRBD1, 5 bases. Looked up from germline, CDR1 is DFQATT and CDR2 is SNEGSKA (reference sequence). The CDR3 contains 12 residues. V lost 2 bases and J lost 5, with 9 bases in between.